The 29 T cell receptor beta chains below come from one sample, sequenced in a study of cytomegalovirus exposure and HLA in healthy donors. The study ran its PCR with 60 Vbeta and 13 Jbeta primers. This table comes from immunoSEQ multiplex PCR, and its TCRdb copy is limited to in-frame clones, with some not included. The sample holds approximately 76,000 clones, 79% seen once. The material sequenced was PBMCs. These receptors were collected from a young man in good health and CMV-seronegative.

This chain connects TRBV30 to TRBJ1-2; D is possibly TRBD1 (6 bases). The CDR3 sequence is 16 residues long. Trimming took off 3 bases at V and 4 bases at J, with 21 bases between the two ends. Germline V CDR1 and CDR2: GTSNPN, SVGIG (reference sequence). The CDR3 nucleotides read TGTGCCTGGAGGGGGGCCGGACTGGGGCTTACCTATGGCTACACCTTC. Its protein is CAWRGAGLGLTYGYTF.

This clone was recorded at least ten times. The chain has TRBV4-1 and TRBJ1-4; 9 bases agree with TRBD1. Germline V gives CDR1 MGHRA, CDR2 YSYEKL. Trimming removed 9 bases from V and 7 bases from J; junction bases left unmatched: 9. CDR3 length: 14 residues. This chain's CDR3 is CASATGTGSEKLFF. Here the CDR3 DNA reads TGCGCCAGTGCCACCGGGACAGGGTCTGAAAAACTGTTTTTT.

The chain combines TRBV28 with TRBJ2-7, with 9 nucleotides matching TRBD1. CDR1 and CDR2 from the germline V gene are MDHEN and SYDVKM. The CDR3 has 16 amino acids. Germline trimming cut 3 bases from V and 7 bases from J; bases unmatched to any gene: 13. As DNA, the CDR3 is TGTGCCAGCAGTTTCCCTGGACAGGGGTCTTTAGGGGAGCAGTACTTC. It is translated as CASSFPGQGSLGEQYF.

The V and J genes are TRBV6-5 and TRBJ2-7; D is uncertain. There are 12 residues in the CDR3. Trimming removed 4 bases from V and 8 bases from J, with 12 bases in between. Per germline, CDR1 MNHEY and CDR2 SVGAGI. The CDR3 spells CASSSPRGKQYF. The CDR3 DNA reads TGTGCCAGCAGTTCCCCCCGAGGCAAGCAGTACTTC.

CDR3 residues: CASSLLYPGGTVNYGYTF. In DNA, the CDR3 is TGTGCCAGCAGCTTATTGTATCCTGGTGGGACTGTTAACTATGGCTACACCTTC. The chain employs TRBV7-8 and TRBJ1-2; possibly TRBD1 for D (5 bases). V lost 2 bases and J 1 base, leaving 20 bases between the germline ends. There are 18 residues in the CDR3. Germline V CDR1 and CDR2: SGHVS, FQNEAQ.

The CDR3 sequence: CATSGGGTGPTFEQFF. In DNA, the CDR3 is TGTGCCACCAGCGGTGGGGGGACAGGGCCTACATTTGAGCAGTTCTTC. The rearrangement links TRBV15 to TRBJ2-1, with TRBD1 matching over 9 bases. V shed 5 bases and J 9 bases; nucleotides not matched to a gene: 14. The CDR3 covers 16 residues. Germline values: CDR1 LNHNV, CDR2 YYDKDF (reference sequence).

This clone was seen more than once but under ten times. The chain employs TRBV20-1 and TRBJ2-7; no reliable D call. V was trimmed by 3 bases and J by 3 bases, leaving 6 bases between them. CDR1 DFQATT and CDR2 SNEGSKA come from the germline V gene (reference sequence). The CDR3 sequence is 11 residues long. For the CDR3, the DNA is TGCAGTGCTAGGGAGAACTACGAGCAGTACTTC. This sequence encodes CSARENYEQYF.

The gene calls are TRBV28 and TRBJ2-7; TRBD1 aligns across 7 bases. The CDR3 length is 15 residues. CDR1 MDHEN and CDR2 SYDVKM come from the germline V gene. The V segment lost 5 bases and the J segment 1 base; nucleotides outside the gene matches: 8. The CDR3 sequence: CASSPTGTHSYEQYF. CDR3 DNA sequence: TGTGCCAGCAGTCCGACAGGGACGCATTCCTACGAGCAGTACTTC.

The V call is TRBV28, the J call TRBJ1-4, with D possibly TRBD1 on 5 matching bases. Trimming took 5 bases from V and 4 from J, leaving 11 bases between them. The germline CDR1 and CDR2 sequences are MDHEN and SYDVKM. The CDR3 runs 14 residues. CDR3 DNA sequence: TGTGCCAGCAGTATAGGAGGGGTTAATGAAAAACTGTTTTTT. It codes for CASSIGGVNEKLFF.

This clone was observed a handful of times. The gene calls are TRBV5-4 and TRBJ2-1; TRBD2 aligns across 9 bases. Trimming cost V 4 bases and J 7 bases; bases outside gene matches: 15. Germline V CDR1 and CDR2: SGHNT, YYREEE (reference sequence). CDR3 length: 17 amino acids. CDR3 DNA sequence: TGTGCCAGCAGCCTGGCCTTAGGCGGGAGGGCCCCGAATGAGCAGTTCTTC. Amino acid sequence: CASSLALGGRAPNEQFF.

This chain uses TRBV27 with TRBJ1-5; D possibly corresponds to TRBD1 (5 bases). This CDR3 has 14 residues. Trimming removed 8 bases from V and 2 bases from J, with 13 bases in between. The germline gives CDR1 MNHEY, CDR2 SMNVEV (reference sequence). The CDR3 region is CASGRGGGNQPQHF. The CDR3 DNA sequence: TGTGCCAGCGGTAGGGGCGGTGGCAATCAGCCCCAGCATTTT.

The table lists this clone with a few counts. Other DNA sequences in this sample translate to the same CDR3. This sequence joins TRBV7-2 and TRBJ2-5; a weak D match, TRBD1 (5 bases). The germline V gene has CDR1 SGHTA and CDR2 FQGNSA. This CDR3 is 14 amino acids long. V was shortened by 0 bases and J by 2 bases, with 7 bases between the two germline ends. For the CDR3, the DNA is TGTGCCAGCAGCTTAGCGGGGCGGCAAGAGACCCAGTACTTC. This codes for CASSLAGRQETQYF. The full variable domain, with the rest looked up from reference TRBV7-2 and TRBJ2-5, is GAGVSQSPSNKVTEKGKDVELRCDPISGHTALYWYRQSLGQGLEFLIYFQGNSAPDKSGLPSDRFSAERTGGSVSTLTIQRTQQEDSAVYLCASSLAGRQETQYFGPGTRLLVL.

This chain joins TRBV4-3 and TRBJ1-1; 7 bases line up with TRBD1. CDR1 is LGHNA and CDR2 is YSLEER in the germline V gene. J gave up 1 base and V 4 bases, and 0 bases lay outside the gene matches. CDR3 length: 13 residues. This chain's CDR3 is CASSRQGNTEAFF. The CDR3 DNA is TGCGCCAGCAGCCGACAGGGGAACACTGAAGCTTTCTTT.

The rearrangement links TRBV10-3 to TRBJ2-7, with TRBD1 matching over 9 bases. Germline CDR1 reads ENHRY; CDR2 reads SYGVKD. The ends lost 8 bases at V and 7 bases at J; junction bases unmatched: 9. The CDR3 contains 13 residues. The chain's CDR3 is CAIGLDRGGEQYF. The CDR3 DNA reads as TGTGCCATCGGGCTGGACAGGGGAGGGGAGCAGTACTTC.

The chain employs TRBV9 and TRBJ2-3; tentative D call: TRBD2 (6 bases). The CDR3 covers 15 residues. CDR1 and CDR2 (germline): SGDLS, YYNGEE. Trimming stripped 3 bases from V and 5 bases from J, with 16 bases between. This chain's CDR3 is CASSDGTHRGDTQYF. CDR3 nucleotide sequence: TGTGCCAGCAGCGACGGGACTCATCGGGGAGATACGCAGTATTTT.

The rearrangement joins TRBV4-3 to TRBJ2-7, with 7 nucleotides matching TRBD2. The CDR3 extends over 15 amino acids. Germline V gene data show CDR1 as LGHNA and CDR2 as YSLEER. Trimming at V came to 0 bases and at J to 3 bases, leaving 5 bases not matched to a gene. The CDR3 DNA sequence: TGCGCCAGCAGCCAAGATCGGGGAGGGTACTACGAGCAGTACTTC. It translates to CASSQDRGGYYEQYF.

This chain joins TRBV5-1 and TRBJ2-3, with a possible D match to TRBD2 (7 bases). CDR1 is SGHRS and CDR2 is YFSETQ in the germline V gene. Trimming took 0 bases from V and 6 from J, leaving 17 bases between them. The CDR3 consists of 16 residues. DNA for the CDR3: TGCGCCAGCAGCTTGGATTCATGGGGGGGGGCGGATACGCAGTATTTT. It is translated as CASSLDSWGGADTQYF.

V usage is TRBV11-2 and J usage is TRBJ2-3; D is possibly TRBD2 (6 bases). CDR1 and CDR2 (germline): SGHAT, FQNNGV. The CDR3 length is 17 residues. V lost 6 bases and J lost 2, with 21 bases in between. CDR3 coding DNA: TGTGCCAGCAGTTCTACCCCGGCTAGCGCTTACACAGATACGCAGTATTTT. Encoded protein: CASSSTPASAYTDTQYF.

The genes are TRBV27 and TRBJ2-1; a weak D match, TRBD1 (6 bases). Germline V gives CDR1 MNHEY, CDR2 SMNVEV (reference sequence). This CDR3 is built from 15 residues. Trimming pared 5 bases from V and 0 bases from J, leaving 11 bases between. The CDR3 DNA is TGTGCCAGCAGTAGGGGGAGAGGCTCCTACAATGAGCAGTTCTTC. Its translation: CASSRGRGSYNEQFF.

This rearrangement joins TRBV5-4 to TRBJ1-2; TRBD1 matches at 7 bases. Germline V CDR1 and CDR2: SGHNT, YYREEE (reference sequence). The ends lost 0 bases at V and 6 bases at J; junction bases unmatched: 8. This CDR3 spans 15 amino acids. The CDR3 nucleotides read TGTGCCAGCAGCTTGGCCCCTGACAGGGCTGATGGCTACACCTTC. Amino acids: CASSLAPDRADGYTF.

This clone was detected a few times. The CDR3 here is CASSWQDRLGNTIYF. The CDR3 DNA reads as TGTGCCAGCAGTTGGCAAGACAGGCTTGGAAACACCATATATTTT. The V gene is TRBV28, the J gene TRBJ1-3, with a tentative D call TRBD1 (6 bases). Germline V lookup: CDR1 MDHEN, CDR2 SYDVKM. The V gene lost 4 bases and the J gene lost 3 bases, with 13 bases spanning the gap. The CDR3 covers 15 residues. Filled out from reference TRBV28 and TRBJ1-3, the complete variable domain reads DVKVTQSSRYLVKRTGEKVFLECVQDMDHENMFWYRQDPGLGLRLIYFSYDVKMKEKGDIPEGYSVSREKKERFSLILESASTNQTSMYLCASSWQDRLGNTIYFGEGSWLTVV.

The chain joins TRBV6-5 to TRBJ1-2; D possibly corresponds to TRBD1 (5 bases). The V end lost 2 bases, the J end lost 8 bases, and 12 bases lay between the germline ends. This CDR3 is built from 13 residues. Germline V gene lookup returns CDR1 MNHEY and CDR2 SVGAGI. The CDR3 sequence is CASSYEAGSGYTF. DNA of the CDR3: TGTGCCAGCAGTTACGAAGCAGGGTCGGGCTACACCTTC.

The chain has TRBV7-2 and TRBJ1-1; D remains ambiguous. Trimming removed 1 base at V and 0 bases at J, with 6 bases between. CDR3 length: 14 amino acids. Germline V gene data show CDR1 as SGHTA and CDR2 as FQGNSA. The CDR3 loop reads CASSLGAMNTEAFF. CDR3 coding DNA: TGTGCCAGCAGCTTAGGGGCCATGAACACTGAAGCTTTCTTT. The full variable domain, its missing parts supplied by reference TRBV7-2 and TRBJ1-1, is GAGVSQSPSNKVTEKGKDVELRCDPISGHTALYWYRQSLGQGLEFLIYFQGNSAPDKSGLPSDRFSAERTGGSVSTLTIQRTQQEDSAVYLCASSLGAMNTEAFFGQGTRLTVV.

The chain employs TRBV2 and TRBJ2-2; the D gene is possibly TRBD1 (5 bases). The CDR3 has 15 residues. Germline V gene lookup returns CDR1 SNHLY and CDR2 FYNNEI. Trimming pared 2 bases from V and 4 bases from J, leaving 11 bases between. The CDR3 sequence: CASSEYRGGTGELFF. CDR3 nucleotide sequence: TGTGCCAGCAGTGAATATAGGGGCGGCACCGGGGAGCTGTTTTTT.

The chain couples TRBV4-2 to TRBJ2-7; 7 bases agree with TRBD1. The V segment lost 1 base and the J segment 4 bases; nucleotides outside the gene matches: 7. This CDR3 region has 15 residues. Per the germline V gene, CDR1 is LGHNA and CDR2 is YNFKEQ. The CDR3 spells CASSQGEGGGYEQYF. DNA of the CDR3: TGTGCCAGCAGCCAAGGGGAAGGGGGCGGGTACGAGCAGTACTTC.

This clone is a singleton in its sample. CDR3 amino acids: CASSKRVEGTQYF. As DNA, the CDR3 is TGTGCCAGCAGCAAGCGGGTGGAGGGTACGCAGTATTTT. The chain carries TRBV7-2 and TRBJ2-3; D is perhaps TRBD2 (6 bases). The germline V gene encodes CDR1 SGHTA and CDR2 FQGNSA. V was cut by 5 bases and J by 8 bases, with 14 bases left in between. This CDR3 region has 13 residues.

This clone was observed a handful of times. The chain joins TRBV4-1 to TRBJ1-5; possible D gene TRBD1, 6 bases. From germline, CDR1 is MGHRA and CDR2 YSYEKL. The CDR3 is 15 residues long. The V and J ends lost 6 bases and 5 bases respectively, with 17 bases between them. This CDR3 reads CASRNPGTYYQPQHF. CDR3 DNA: TGCGCCAGCAGAAACCCCGGGACATACTATCAGCCCCAGCATTTT.

This chain links TRBV13 with TRBJ2-5, with 11 bases fitting TRBD2. With V trimmed by 4 bases and J by 4 bases, 5 bases remained unmatched. The CDR3 is 15 residues long. The germline V gene encodes CDR1 PRHDT and CDR2 FYEKMQ (reference sequence). The CDR3 is CASSYIAGGRETQYF. The CDR3 coding sequence is TGTGCCAGCAGCTACATAGCGGGGGGGAGAGAGACCCAGTACTTC.

The chain recombines TRBV4-1 with TRBJ2-2, with a tentative D call TRBD1 (6 bases). Germline CDR1 and CDR2: MGHRA and YSYEKL. The CDR3 covers 14 residues. The germline V and J ends were trimmed by 3 bases and 6 bases, with 11 bases remaining between them. The CDR3 region has the DNA TGCGCCAGCAGCCATAACTGGGGGCCCGGGGAGCTGTTTTTT. Translation: CASSHNWGPGELFF.